Following are 8 T cell receptor beta chains from one sample sequenced in a study of tissue T cells after allogeneic stem cell transplantation. Clones were read by immunoSEQ multiplex PCR, and TCRdb kept only the in-frame ones, dropping some. The table lists 42,000 or so clones, roughly 92% of them singletons. The source material was blood, sampled before transplantation. All receptors come from a woman aged 40 to 75 who later had graft-versus-host disease after an allogeneic stem cell transplant.

This sequence joins TRBV6-6 and TRBJ2-3; D is ambiguous. The CDR3 runs 12 residues. The germline V gene has CDR1 MNHNY and CDR2 SVGAGI (reference sequence). Trimming left V 3 bases short and J 6 bases short, with 7 bases between. In nucleotides, the CDR3 is TGTGCCAGCAGTTATCGCCGGGATACGCAGTATTTT. Amino acids: CASSYRRDTQYF.

The DNA for the CDR3 is TGTGCCAGCAGTTTAACCGGACCCAATGAGCAGTTCTTC. Its translation: CASSLTGPNEQFF. The V call is TRBV27, the J call TRBJ2-1, with D hard to call. This CDR3 is built from 13 residues. Deletions cut 2 bases from V and 6 bases from J, with 8 bases between. Germline V gives CDR1 MNHEY, CDR2 SMNVEV (reference sequence).

In this sample, this clone turned up a few times. J is TRBJ1-3 and V is TRBV2; D is uncertain. Germline CDR1 is SNHLY and CDR2 is FYNNEI. Trimming stripped 0 bases from V and 3 bases from J, with 3 bases between. This CDR3 comprises 13 residues. DNA for the CDR3: TGTGCCAGCAGTGAAGCCCATGGAAACACCATATATTTT. Its protein is CASSEAHGNTIYF.

The rearrangement uses TRBV6-5 and TRBJ2-7; 11 bases line up with TRBD1. There are 15 residues in the CDR3. Germline V lookup: CDR1 MNHEY, CDR2 SVGAGI. J gave up 4 bases and V 6 bases, and 8 bases lay outside the gene matches. As DNA, the CDR3 is TGTGCCAGCAGAACCGGGACAGGGGGGGATTACGAGCAGTACTTC. Translated: CASRTGTGGDYEQYF.

The chain combines TRBV4-3 with TRBJ2-2, with D maybe TRBD2 (5 bases). Deletions cut 4 bases from V and 1 base from J, with 10 bases between. Per the germline V gene, CDR1 is LGHNA and CDR2 is YSLEER. CDR3 length equals 15 residues. The CDR3 here is CASSPGIGNTGELFF. In nucleotides, the CDR3 is TGCGCCAGCAGCCCGGGGATAGGGAACACCGGGGAGCTGTTTTTT.

The rearrangement links TRBV19 to TRBJ2-3; D call uncertain. In germline, CDR1 is LNHDA, CDR2 SQIVND (reference sequence). The CDR3 sequence is 15 residues long. Trimming took 2 bases from V and 5 from J, leaving 14 bases between them. CDR3 loop: CASSISVGSVDTQYF. As DNA, the CDR3 is TGTGCCAGTAGTATAAGCGTCGGGTCAGTAGATACGCAGTATTTT.

The chain carries TRBV15 and TRBJ1-5; no definite D call. Trimming left V 7 bases short and J 0 bases short, with 7 bases between. Germline CDR1 LNHNV, CDR2 YYDKDF (reference sequence). The CDR3 is made up of 13 amino acids. The CDR3 bases are TGTGCCACCAAGGCTTATAGCAATCAGCCCCAGCATTTT. Protein: CATKAYSNQPQHF.

The chain combines TRBV3-1 (or the pseudogene TRBV3-2) with TRBJ1-1; 7 bases map to TRBD1. CDR1 and CDR2 from the germline V gene are LGHDT and YNNKEL (reference sequence). This CDR3 has 14 amino acids. The ends lost 9 bases at V and 4 bases at J; junction bases unmatched: 11. CDR3 DNA: TGTGCCAGTACCCGACAGGGCTTTGGCACTGAAGCTTTCTTT. Amino acid sequence: CASTRQGFGTEAFF.